A single T cell receptor beta chain is shown here with its context. The CDR3 spans 13 residues. J was trimmed by 3 bases and V by 3 bases; bases with no gene match: 1. From germline, CDR1 is SGHTA and CDR2 FQGTGA. The entry originates in a study of blood T cell repertoires in COVID-19. Source study methods: Reference gene primers were amplified, and this amplification served to estimate nucleated cell counts. Here immunoSEQ multiplex PCR was the method, and the copy in TCRdb shows in-frame clones only, minus some. That table supplies the V and J calls and clone size; D and trimming were determined from the DNA. Here the sample spans about 160,000 clones, around 92% being singletons.

Sequencing was performed on peripheral blood. This TCR came from a man aged 30 to 39 with COVID-19, enrolled during active disease. The J gene is TRBJ1-1, the V gene TRBV7-3, with TRBD1 matching 7 bases. The CDR3 protein is CASSFDRDTEAFF. CDR3 sequence (DNA): TGTGCCAGCAGCTTCGACAGGGACACTGAAGCTTTCTTT.